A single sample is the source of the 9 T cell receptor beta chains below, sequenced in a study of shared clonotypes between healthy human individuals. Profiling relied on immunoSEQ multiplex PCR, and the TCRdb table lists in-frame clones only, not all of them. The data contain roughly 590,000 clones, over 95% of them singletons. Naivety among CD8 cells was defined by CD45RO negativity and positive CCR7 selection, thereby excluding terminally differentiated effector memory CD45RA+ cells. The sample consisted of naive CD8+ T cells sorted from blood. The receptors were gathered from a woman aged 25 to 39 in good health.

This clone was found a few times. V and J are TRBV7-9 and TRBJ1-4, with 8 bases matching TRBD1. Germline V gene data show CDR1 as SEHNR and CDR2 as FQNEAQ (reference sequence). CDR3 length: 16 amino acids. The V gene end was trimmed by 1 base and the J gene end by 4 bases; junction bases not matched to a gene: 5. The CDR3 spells CASSLGDDRGNEKLFF. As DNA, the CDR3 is TGTGCCAGCAGCTTAGGCGATGACAGGGGTAATGAAAAACTGTTTTTT.

CDR3 loop: CASAGAYSNQPQHF. CDR3 in DNA: TGTGCCAGCGCAGGGGCATATAGCAATCAGCCCCAGCATTTT. The V gene is TRBV7-9, the J gene TRBJ1-5, with D perhaps matching TRBD1 (6 bases). The CDR3 sequence is 14 residues long. V was shortened by 8 bases and J by 0 bases, with 11 bases between the two germline ends. Germline CDR1 reads SEHNR; CDR2 reads FQNEAQ (reference sequence).

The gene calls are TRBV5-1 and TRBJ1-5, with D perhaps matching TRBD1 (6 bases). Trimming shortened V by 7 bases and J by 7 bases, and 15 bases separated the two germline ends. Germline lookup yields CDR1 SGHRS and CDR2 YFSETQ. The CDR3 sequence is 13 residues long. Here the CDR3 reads CASLQGGGQPQHF. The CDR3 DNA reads TGCGCCAGCCTACAGGGTGGGGGCCAGCCCCAGCATTTT.

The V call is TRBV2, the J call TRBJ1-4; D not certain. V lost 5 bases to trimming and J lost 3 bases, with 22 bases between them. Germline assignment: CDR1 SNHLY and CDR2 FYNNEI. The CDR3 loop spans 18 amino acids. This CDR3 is CASSFIAVPTLSNEKLFF. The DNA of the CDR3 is TGTGCCAGCAGTTTTATAGCGGTCCCTACTCTCTCTAATGAAAAACTGTTTTTT.

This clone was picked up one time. The DNA for the CDR3 is TGTGCCAGCAGTTGGACTAGGAGCAATGAGCAGTTCTTC. Translated, it gives CASSWTRSNEQFF. This chain links TRBV6-5 with TRBJ2-1; 7 bases map to TRBD2. The germline gives CDR1 MNHEY, CDR2 SVGAGI. The CDR3 has 13 residues. V shed 4 bases and J 6 bases; nucleotides not matched to a gene: 3.

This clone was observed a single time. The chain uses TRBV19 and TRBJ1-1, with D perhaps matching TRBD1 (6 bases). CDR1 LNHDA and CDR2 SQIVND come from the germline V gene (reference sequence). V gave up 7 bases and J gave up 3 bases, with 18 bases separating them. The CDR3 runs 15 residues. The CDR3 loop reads CASTSFEQGHTEAFF. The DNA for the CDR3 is TGTGCCAGTACATCTTTCGAACAGGGTCACACTGAAGCTTTCTTT. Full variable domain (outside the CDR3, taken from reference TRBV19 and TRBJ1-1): DGGITQSPKYLFRKEGQNVTLSCEQNLNHDAMYWYRQDPGQGLRLIYYSQIVNDFQKGDIAEGYSVSREKKESFPLTVTSAQKNPTAFYLCASTSFEQGHTEAFFGQGTRLTVV.

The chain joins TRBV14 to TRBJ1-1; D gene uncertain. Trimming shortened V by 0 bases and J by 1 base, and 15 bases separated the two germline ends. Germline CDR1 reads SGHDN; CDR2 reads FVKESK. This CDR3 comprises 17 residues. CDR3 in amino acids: CASSQEREVGSNTEAFF. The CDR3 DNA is TGTGCCAGCAGCCAAGAGAGGGAAGTGGGGTCGAACACTGAAGCTTTCTTT.

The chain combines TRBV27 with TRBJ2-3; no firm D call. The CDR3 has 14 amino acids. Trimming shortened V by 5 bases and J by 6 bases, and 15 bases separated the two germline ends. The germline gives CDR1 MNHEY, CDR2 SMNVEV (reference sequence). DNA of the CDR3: TGTGCCAGCAGTCCCTCCCAAGTCCCCGATACGCAGTATTTT. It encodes CASSPSQVPDTQYF.

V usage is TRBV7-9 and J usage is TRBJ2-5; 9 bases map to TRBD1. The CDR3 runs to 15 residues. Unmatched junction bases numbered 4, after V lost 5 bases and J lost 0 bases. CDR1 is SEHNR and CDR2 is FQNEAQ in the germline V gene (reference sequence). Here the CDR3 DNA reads TGTGCCAGCAGCAACCGGGACAGGGACCAAGAGACCCAGTACTTC. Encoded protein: CASSNRDRDQETQYF.